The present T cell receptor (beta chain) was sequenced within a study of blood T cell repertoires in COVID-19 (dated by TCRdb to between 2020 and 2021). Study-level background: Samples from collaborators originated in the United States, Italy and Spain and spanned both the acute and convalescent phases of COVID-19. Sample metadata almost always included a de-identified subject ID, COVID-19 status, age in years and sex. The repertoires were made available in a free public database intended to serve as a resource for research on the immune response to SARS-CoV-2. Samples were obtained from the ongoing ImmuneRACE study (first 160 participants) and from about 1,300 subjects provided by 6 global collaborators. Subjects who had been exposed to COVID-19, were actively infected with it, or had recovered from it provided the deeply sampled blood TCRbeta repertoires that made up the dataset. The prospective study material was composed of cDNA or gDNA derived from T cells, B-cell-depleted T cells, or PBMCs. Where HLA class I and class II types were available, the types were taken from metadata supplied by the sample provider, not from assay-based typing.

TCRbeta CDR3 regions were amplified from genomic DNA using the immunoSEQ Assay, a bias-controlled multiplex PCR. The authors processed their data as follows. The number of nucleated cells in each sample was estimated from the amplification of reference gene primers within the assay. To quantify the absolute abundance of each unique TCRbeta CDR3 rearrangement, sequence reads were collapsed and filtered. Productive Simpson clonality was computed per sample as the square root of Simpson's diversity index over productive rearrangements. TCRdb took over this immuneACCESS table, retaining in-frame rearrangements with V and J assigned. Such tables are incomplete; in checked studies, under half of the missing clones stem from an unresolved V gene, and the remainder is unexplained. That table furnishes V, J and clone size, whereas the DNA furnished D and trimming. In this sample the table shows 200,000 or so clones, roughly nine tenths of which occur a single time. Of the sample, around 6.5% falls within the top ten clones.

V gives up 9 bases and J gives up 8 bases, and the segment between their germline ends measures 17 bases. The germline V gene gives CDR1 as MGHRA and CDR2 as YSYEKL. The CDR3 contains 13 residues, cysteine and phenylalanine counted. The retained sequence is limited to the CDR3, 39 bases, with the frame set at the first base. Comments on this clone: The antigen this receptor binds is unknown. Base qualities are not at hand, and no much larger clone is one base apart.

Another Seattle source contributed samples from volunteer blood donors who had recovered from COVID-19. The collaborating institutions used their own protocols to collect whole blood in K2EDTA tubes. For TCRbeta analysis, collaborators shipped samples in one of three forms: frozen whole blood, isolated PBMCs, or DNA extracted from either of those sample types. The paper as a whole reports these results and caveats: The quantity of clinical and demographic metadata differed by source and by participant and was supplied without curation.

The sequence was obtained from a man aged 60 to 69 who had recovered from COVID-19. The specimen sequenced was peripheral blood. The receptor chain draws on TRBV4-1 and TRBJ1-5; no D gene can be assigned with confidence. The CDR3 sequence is CASSPRAGEPQHF. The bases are TGCGCCAGTTCCCCCCGGGCGGGTGAGCCCCAGCATTTT.